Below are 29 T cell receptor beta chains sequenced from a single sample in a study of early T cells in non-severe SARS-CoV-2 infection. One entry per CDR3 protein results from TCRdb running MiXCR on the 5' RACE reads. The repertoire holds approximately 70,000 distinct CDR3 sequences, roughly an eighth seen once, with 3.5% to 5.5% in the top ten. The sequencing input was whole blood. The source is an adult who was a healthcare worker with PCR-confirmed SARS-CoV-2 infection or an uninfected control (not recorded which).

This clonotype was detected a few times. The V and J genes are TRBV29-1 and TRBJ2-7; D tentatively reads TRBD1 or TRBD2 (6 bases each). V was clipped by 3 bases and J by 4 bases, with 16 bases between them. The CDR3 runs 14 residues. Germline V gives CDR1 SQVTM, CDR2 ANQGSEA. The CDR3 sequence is CSVDEGGHQYEQYF. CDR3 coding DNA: TGCAGCGTTGACGAGGGGGGACACCAATACGAGCAGTACTTC.

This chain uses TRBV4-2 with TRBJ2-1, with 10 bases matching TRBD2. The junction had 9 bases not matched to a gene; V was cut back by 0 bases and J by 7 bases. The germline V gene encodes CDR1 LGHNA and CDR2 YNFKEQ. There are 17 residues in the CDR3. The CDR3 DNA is TGTGCCAGCAGCCAAGATCTAGCGGGAGTCAAAAGGAATGAGCAGTTCTTC. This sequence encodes CASSQDLAGVKRNEQFF.

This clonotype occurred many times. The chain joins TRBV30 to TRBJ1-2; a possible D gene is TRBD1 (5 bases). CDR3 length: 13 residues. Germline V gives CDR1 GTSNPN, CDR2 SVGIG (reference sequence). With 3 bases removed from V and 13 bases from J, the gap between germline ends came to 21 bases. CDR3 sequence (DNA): TGTGCCTGGAGGTACGGACATACGGCTTCGCCCACCTTC. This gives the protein CAWRYGHTASPTF.

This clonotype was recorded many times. CDR3 protein: CASSLRQGIGNTIYF. Written as DNA, the CDR3 is TGTGCCAGCAGCTTACGGCAGGGGATAGGAAACACCATATATTTT. The chain uses TRBV11-2 and TRBJ1-3, with a possible D match to TRBD1 (6 bases). The V end was cut by 2 bases, the J end by 4 bases, with 12 bases between. The CDR3 is made up of 15 amino acids. Germline V gene lookup returns CDR1 SGHAT and CDR2 FQNNGV.

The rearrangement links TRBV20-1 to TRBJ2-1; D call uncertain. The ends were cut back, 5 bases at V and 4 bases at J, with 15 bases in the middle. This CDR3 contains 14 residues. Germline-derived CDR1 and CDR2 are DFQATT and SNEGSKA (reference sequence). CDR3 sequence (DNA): TGCAGTGCTCCCCTACTGGGCCCTTACAATGAGCAGTTCTTC. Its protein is CSAPLLGPYNEQFF.

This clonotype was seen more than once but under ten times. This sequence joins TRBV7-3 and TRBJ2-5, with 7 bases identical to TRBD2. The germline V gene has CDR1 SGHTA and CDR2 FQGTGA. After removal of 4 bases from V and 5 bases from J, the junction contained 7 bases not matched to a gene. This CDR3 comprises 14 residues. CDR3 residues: CASSSQRGWETQYF. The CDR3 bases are TGTGCCAGCAGCTCACAGCGGGGATGGGAGACCCAGTACTTC.

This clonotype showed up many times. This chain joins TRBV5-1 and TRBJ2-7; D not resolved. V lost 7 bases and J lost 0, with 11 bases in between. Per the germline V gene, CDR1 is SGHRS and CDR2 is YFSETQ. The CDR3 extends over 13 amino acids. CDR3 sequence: CASGPTSSYEQYF. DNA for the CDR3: TGCGCCAGCGGACCGACTTCCTCCTACGAGCAGTACTTC.

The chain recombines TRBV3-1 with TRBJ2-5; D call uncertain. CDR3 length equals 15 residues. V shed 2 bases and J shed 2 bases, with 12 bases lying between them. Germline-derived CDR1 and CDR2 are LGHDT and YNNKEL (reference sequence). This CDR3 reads CASSQLTGPQETQYF. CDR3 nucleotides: TGTGCCAGCAGCCAACTAACCGGGCCTCAAGAGACCCAGTACTTC.

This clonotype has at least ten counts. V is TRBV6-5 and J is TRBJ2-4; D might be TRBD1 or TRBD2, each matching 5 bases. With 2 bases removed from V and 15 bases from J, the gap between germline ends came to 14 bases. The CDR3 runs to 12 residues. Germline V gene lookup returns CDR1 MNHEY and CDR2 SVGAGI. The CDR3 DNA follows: TGTGCCAGCAGTTACCGGGGCGAGGCTCTGTACTTC. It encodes CASSYRGEALYF.

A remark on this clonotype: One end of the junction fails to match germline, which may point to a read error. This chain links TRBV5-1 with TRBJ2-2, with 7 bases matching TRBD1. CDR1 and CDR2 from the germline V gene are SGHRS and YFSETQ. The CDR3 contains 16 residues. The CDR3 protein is CASRSPGTANTGELVF. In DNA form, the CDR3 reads TGCGCCAGCAGATCCCCCGGGACAGCGAACACCGGGGAGCTGGTTTTT.

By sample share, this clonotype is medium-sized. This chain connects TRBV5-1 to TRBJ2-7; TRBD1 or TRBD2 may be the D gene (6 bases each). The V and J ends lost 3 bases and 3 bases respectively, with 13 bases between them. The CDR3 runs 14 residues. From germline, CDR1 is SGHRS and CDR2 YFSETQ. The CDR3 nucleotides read TGCGCCAGCAGCTCCTATGGAGGGGGCTACGAGCAGTACTTC. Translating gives CASSSYGGGYEQYF.

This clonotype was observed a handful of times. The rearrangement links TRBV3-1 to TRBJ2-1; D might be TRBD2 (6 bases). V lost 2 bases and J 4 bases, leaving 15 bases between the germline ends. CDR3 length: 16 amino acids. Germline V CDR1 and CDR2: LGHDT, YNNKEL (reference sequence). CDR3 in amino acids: CASSQRMGAGYNEQFF. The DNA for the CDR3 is TGTGCCAGCAGCCAACGAATGGGAGCGGGTTACAATGAGCAGTTCTTC.

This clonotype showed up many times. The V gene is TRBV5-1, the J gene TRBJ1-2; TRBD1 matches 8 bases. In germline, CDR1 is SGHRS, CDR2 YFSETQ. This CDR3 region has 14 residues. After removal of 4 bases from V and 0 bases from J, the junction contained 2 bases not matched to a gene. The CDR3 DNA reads TGCGCCAGCAGCCCGACAGGGGCTAACTATGGCTACACCTTC. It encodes CASSPTGANYGYTF.

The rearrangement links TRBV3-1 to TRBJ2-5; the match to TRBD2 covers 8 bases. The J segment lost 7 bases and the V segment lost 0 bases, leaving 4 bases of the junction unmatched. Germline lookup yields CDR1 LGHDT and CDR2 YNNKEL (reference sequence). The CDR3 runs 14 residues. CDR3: CASSQETSVGTQYF. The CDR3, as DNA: TGTGCCAGCAGCCAAGAGACTAGCGTGGGGACCCAGTACTTC.

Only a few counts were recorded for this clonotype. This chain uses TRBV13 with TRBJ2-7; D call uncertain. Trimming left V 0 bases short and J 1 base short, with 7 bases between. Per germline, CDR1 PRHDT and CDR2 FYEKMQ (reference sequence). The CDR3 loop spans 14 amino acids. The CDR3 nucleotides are TGTGCCAGCAGCTTAGGTCAGGAGTCCTACGAGCAGTACTTC. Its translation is CASSLGQESYEQYF.

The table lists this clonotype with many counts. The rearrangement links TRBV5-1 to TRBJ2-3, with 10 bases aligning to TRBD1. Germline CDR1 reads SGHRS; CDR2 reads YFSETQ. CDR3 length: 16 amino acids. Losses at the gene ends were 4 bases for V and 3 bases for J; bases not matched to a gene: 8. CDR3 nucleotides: TGCGCCAGCAGCAGGGGGACAGGGGCCTATACAGATACGCAGTATTTT. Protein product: CASSRGTGAYTDTQYF.

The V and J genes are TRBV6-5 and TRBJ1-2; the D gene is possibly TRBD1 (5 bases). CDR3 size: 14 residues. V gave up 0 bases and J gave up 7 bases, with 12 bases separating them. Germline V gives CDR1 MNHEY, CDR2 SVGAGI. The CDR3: CASSYSEGLRGYTF. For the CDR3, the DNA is TGTGCCAGCAGTTACTCGGAGGGGCTCCGTGGCTACACCTTC.

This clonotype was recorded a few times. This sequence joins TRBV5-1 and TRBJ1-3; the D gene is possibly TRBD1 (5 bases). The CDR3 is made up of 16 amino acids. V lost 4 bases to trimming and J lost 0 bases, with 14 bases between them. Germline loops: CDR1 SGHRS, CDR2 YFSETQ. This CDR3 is CASSNTAGHSGNTIYF. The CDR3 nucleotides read TGCGCCAGCAGCAACACAGCGGGGCACTCTGGAAACACCATATATTTT.

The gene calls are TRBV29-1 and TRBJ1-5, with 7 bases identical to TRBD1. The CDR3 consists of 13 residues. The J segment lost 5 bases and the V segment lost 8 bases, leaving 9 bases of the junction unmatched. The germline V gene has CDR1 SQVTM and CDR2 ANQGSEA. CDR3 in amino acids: CSLDRVEDQPQHF. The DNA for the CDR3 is TGCAGCCTCGACAGGGTGGAAGATCAGCCCCAGCATTTT.

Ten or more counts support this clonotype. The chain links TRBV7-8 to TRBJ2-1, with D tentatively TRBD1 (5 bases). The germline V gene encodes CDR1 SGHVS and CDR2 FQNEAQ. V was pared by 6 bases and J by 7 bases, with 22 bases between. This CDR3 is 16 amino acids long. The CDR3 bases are TGTGCCAGCAGTCCTCAGTCGGGCTTCAGGGCGAATGAGCAGTTCTTC. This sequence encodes CASSPQSGFRANEQFF.

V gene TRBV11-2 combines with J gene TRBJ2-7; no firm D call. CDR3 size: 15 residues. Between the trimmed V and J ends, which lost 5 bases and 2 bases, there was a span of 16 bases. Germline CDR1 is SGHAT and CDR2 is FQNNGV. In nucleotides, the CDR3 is TGTGCCAGCAGCGTCAGAACCAGAGACCCCTACGAGCAGTACTTC. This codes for CASSVRTRDPYEQYF.

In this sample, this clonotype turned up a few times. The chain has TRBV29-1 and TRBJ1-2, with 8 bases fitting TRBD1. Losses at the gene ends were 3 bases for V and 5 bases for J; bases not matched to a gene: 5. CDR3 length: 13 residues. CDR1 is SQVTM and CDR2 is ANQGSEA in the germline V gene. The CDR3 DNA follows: TGCAGCGTTGATACAGGGGGTTTGTATGGCTACACCTTC. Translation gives CSVDTGGLYGYTF.

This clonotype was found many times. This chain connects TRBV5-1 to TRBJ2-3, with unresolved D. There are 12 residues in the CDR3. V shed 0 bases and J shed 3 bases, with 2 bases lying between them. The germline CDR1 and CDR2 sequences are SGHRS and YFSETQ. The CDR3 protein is CASSLVTDTQYF. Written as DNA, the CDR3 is TGCGCCAGCAGCTTGGTGACAGATACGCAGTATTTT.

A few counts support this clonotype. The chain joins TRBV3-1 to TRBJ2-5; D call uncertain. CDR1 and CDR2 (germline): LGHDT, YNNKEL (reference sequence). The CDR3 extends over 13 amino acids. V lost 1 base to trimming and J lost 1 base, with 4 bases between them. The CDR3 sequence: CASSQGGQETQYF. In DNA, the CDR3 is TGTGCCAGCAGCCAAGGGGGCCAAGAGACCCAGTACTTC.

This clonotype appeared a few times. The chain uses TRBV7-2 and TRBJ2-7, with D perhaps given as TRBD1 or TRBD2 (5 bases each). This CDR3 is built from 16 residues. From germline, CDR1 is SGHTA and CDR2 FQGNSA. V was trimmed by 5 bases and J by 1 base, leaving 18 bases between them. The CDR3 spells CASSLPYGTASYEQYF. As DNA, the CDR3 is TGTGCCAGCAGCCTCCCGTACGGGACGGCGTCCTACGAGCAGTACTTC.

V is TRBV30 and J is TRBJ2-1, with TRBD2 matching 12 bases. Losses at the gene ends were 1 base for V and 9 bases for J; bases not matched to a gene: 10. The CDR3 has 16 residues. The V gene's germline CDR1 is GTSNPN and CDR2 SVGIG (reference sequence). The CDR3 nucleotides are TGTGCCTGGAGTGGCCAACTAGCGGGGGGCCAGTCTGAGCAGTTCTTC. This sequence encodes CAWSGQLAGGQSEQFF.

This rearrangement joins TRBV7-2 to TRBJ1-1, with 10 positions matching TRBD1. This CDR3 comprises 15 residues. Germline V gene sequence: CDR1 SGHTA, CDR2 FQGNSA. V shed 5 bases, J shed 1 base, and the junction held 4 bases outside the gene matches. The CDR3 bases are TGTGCCAGCAGCGCGGGACAGGGGAGGAACACTGAAGCTTTCTTT. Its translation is CASSAGQGRNTEAFF.

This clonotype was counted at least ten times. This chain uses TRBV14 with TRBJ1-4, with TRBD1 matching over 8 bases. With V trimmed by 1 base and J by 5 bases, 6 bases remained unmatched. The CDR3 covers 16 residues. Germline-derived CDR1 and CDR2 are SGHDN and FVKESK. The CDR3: CASSQVGTGVNEKLFF. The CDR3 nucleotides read TGTGCCAGCAGCCAAGTTGGGACAGGAGTGAATGAAAAACTGTTTTTT.

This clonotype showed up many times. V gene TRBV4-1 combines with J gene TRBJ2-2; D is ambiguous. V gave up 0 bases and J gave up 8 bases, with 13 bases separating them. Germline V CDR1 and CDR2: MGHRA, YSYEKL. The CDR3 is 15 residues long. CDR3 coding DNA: TGCGCCAGCAGCCAAGATCCGTGGGCTTCGGGGGAGCTGTTTTTT. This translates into CASSQDPWASGELFF.